The rows below give T cell receptor beta chains drawn from one sample of a study of blood T cell repertoires in COVID-19. The method was immunoSEQ multiplex PCR; TCRdb's version includes in-frame clones alone and lacks a portion of them. The table has around 68,000 clones, 85% seen once; the top ten hold around 2.9%. Material: peripheral blood. Receptors were obtained from an elderly man with acute or convalescent COVID-19. CDR3s include the opening cysteine and the closing phenylalanine or tryptophan. The D gene is left open where the match is weak.

CDR3nt	CDR3aa	d_gene	len	j_gene	v_gene
TGTGCCAGCAGTTACGGCAGGGGGCTTGAGACCCAGTACTTC	CASSYGRGLETQYF	TRBD1	14	TRBJ2-5	TRBV6-2/TRBV6-3
TGTGCCATCAGTGTCGACCTAAGCGGGAGTGGCGAGCAGTACTTC	CAISVDLSGSGEQYF	TRBD2	15	TRBJ2-7	TRBV10-3
TGCGCCAGCAGCCGGTCTGAGGGCATGGGCTCTGGAAACACCATATATTTT	CASSRSEGMGSGNTIYF	-	17	TRBJ1-3	TRBV4-1
TGTGCCAGCAGCACCCCGGGACAGGGCATCACAGATACGCAGTATTTT	CASSTPGQGITDTQYF	TRBD1	16	TRBJ2-3	TRBV27
TGTGCCAGCAGTTCTGTCGTAGAAGCTTTCTTT	CASSSVVEAFF	-	11	TRBJ1-1	TRBV6-2/TRBV6-3
TGTGCCAGCAGTCACAGGGGGGGGATGAACACTGAAGCTTTCTTT	CASSHRGGMNTEAFF	TRBD1	15	TRBJ1-1	TRBV27
TGCAGCGTTGATGGGAGCGGAAGGTTTGTAGCTTTCTTT	CSVDGSGRFVAFF	-	13	TRBJ1-1	TRBV29-1
TGTGCCAGCAGCTCCCGAGTTAATGAGCAGTTCTTC	CASSSRVNEQFF	-	12	TRBJ2-1	TRBV13
TGTGCCAGAGCCACGAGCGGGAGGGCGAATGAGCAGTTCTTC	CARATSGRANEQFF	TRBD2	14	TRBJ2-1	TRBV2
TGTGCCAGCAGTTACTCGTACAGGACTGAAGCTTTCTTT	CASSYSYRTEAFF	-	13	TRBJ1-1	TRBV6-5
TGCGCCAGCAGTGATCCGGGTGTTGGCCACGAGCAGTACTTC	CASSDPGVGHEQYF	-	14	TRBJ2-7	TRBV10-1